The T cell receptor beta chain under discussion was sequenced for a study of CD4 T cells in relation to SARS-CoV-2 and coronaviruses. Measured with immunoSEQ multiplex PCR; TCRdb has only the in-frame clones, and not every one. The sample contains tens of thousands of clones, about three quarters of which appear only once. This CDR3 has 14 amino acids. V dropped 7 bases and J dropped 4 bases, with 14 bases sitting between them. From germline, CDR1 is SEHNR and CDR2 FQNEAQ (reference sequence). Before the COVID-19 pandemic, during about 2010-2018, CD4+ T cells were taken from unexposed donors. CD4+ T cells were isolated from the cells after around 11 days of culture. Unexposed-donor CD4+ T cells were probed with SARS-CoV-2 S/N and four cold-coronavirus spikes, cells permitting. Each well had 1.5 million to 2.5 million PBMCs in approximately 5% human AB serum with IL-2. This clone was picked up a small number of times. Its antigen remains unidentified.

The V and J genes are TRBV7-9 and TRBJ1-5; TRBD1 is a possible D gene (6 bases). Source material: CD4+ T cells from PBMCs, cultured in vitro. This TCR came from a human donor in good health. This CDR3 is CASTPDRGNQPQHF. In DNA form, the CDR3 reads TGTGCCAGCACCCCTGATAGGGGGAATCAGCCCCAGCATTTT.